This T cell receptor beta chain was found in a study of breast tumors, draining lymph nodes, adjacent tissues. Study-wide findings and caveats: Luminal-like breast cancer showed significantly higher tumor–nontumor repertoire similarity than basal-like. Most tumor T cells seemingly derive from lymph node, then expand in tumor. That most tumor T cells come from lymph nodes remained unproven. Tumors had less TCR diversity than lymph nodes, more than nontumor tissue.

This clonotype has a count of ten or more. Its antigen is unknown. The J segment lost 4 bases and the V segment lost 5 bases, leaving 12 bases of the junction unmatched. The CDR3 has 16 residues. Germline V gene data show CDR1 as SGHVS and CDR2 as FQNEAQ. TCRdb reprocessed the multiplex PCR reads with MiXCR, giving one entry per CDR3 protein. The table includes around 25,000 distinct CDR3 sequences, less than 25% detected once. The chain links TRBV7-8 to TRBJ2-7; TRBD2 matches 9 bases. Source material: breast tumor tissue. The origin of this receptor is a female donor with breast cancer. Some clones in this sample may be carry-over from other donors' samples. The CDR3 bases are TGTGCCAGCAGCCTTGTCAGGGTAGCGGGAGTTTACGAGCAGTACTTC. Translated, it gives CASSLVRVAGVYEQYF.